This T cell receptor (beta chain) was sequenced in a study of OX40 agonist ivuxolimab in advanced cancers. Study-wide results and caveats: CD8+ T cells showed, on average, more clonal expansion than CD4+ cells. At 0.1 to 3.0 mg/kg, CD4+ and CD8+ blood T cells expanded clonally by week 6. Part of the nonresponder group also had normalized T-cell clonal expansion that was low. Expanded peripheral T cells had an undetermined antigen specificity.

Trimming took off 4 bases at V and 3 bases at J, with 22 bases between the two ends. The CDR3 extends over 17 amino acids. CDR1 and CDR2 from the germline V gene are SGHTS and YDEGEE. Sequenced by immunoSEQ multiplex PCR; TCRdb stores in-frame clones only, minus some. The profile covers over 90,000 clones, with over 75% appearing a single time and just under 2% taken by the ten largest. This clone was counted a few times. Its matching antigen is unknown. The clonotype originates from an adult with an advanced solid tumor such as melanoma, head and neck, liver or kidney cancer. The chain recombines TRBV5-8 with TRBJ1-1; D might be TRBD1 (6 bases). The material sequenced was CD4+ or CD8+ T cells sorted from blood, taken in a trial of the OX40 agonist ivuxolimab. The chain's CDR3 is CASSPWGGQGPDTEAFF. The DNA for the CDR3 is TGTGCCAGCAGCCCCTGGGGGGGCCAGGGCCCGGACACTGAAGCTTTCTTT.